A selection of T cell receptor beta chains follows, all from one sample in a study of blood T cell repertoires in COVID-19. Sequenced by immunoSEQ multiplex PCR; TCRdb stores in-frame clones only, minus some. The sample carries a few hundred thousand clones, approximately 85% recorded once. Specimen: PBMCs or T cells enriched from blood (not recorded which). These receptors all come from a woman in her 30s who had recovered from COVID-19. Both conserved end residues are trimmed from each CDR3. D genes are given only for firm matches.

J	V	D	CDR3
TRBJ1-5	TRBV6-4	-	ASSDPRAQPQH
TRBJ1-1	TRBV18	-	ASSPLITEAF
TRBJ1-4	TRBV5-6	-	ASSFGGKGEKLF
TRBJ2-5	TRBV7-9	-	ASSFWATVQETQY
TRBJ2-7	TRBV5-1	-	ASSLFHRYSYEQY
TRBJ2-1	TRBV10-3	TRBD2	AITASGFRIEQF
TRBJ2-3	TRBV7-8	-	ASSLLAEGPDTQY
TRBJ2-7	TRBV28	TRBD1	ASSFGQGGEQY
TRBJ1-5	TRBV27	TRBD1	ASSLGPGRGHNNQPQH
TRBJ1-6	TRBV30	-	AWSVGGGRSYNSPLH
TRBJ2-5	TRBV7-9	TRBD2	ASSFPTGGAQETQY
TRBJ1-2	TRBV19	TRBD1	ASSSDRGRAVSGGYT
TRBJ1-4	TRBV25-1	-	ASSGQDYEKLF
TRBJ2-7	TRBV30	TRBD1	AWSTPGQSGYEQY
TRBJ2-1	TRBV6-4	TRBD2	ASSEATSGDYNEQF
TRBJ1-1	TRBV5-1	-	ASSTWGEKAF
TRBJ1-6	TRBV28	-	ASSFSHRERSPLH
TRBJ1-1	TRBV6-2/TRBV6-3	-	ASSQGLDRNEAF
TRBJ1-2	TRBV7-9	TRBD1	ASSGTGVYGYT
TRBJ2-1	TRBV4-2	-	ASSQEGLGGGGEQF
TRBJ2-1	TRBV24-1	-	ATSEAGETIYNEQF
TRBJ1-1	TRBV28	-	ASSLTGKPAF
TRBJ2-1	TRBV6-5	TRBD1	ASSQGLDRSQF
TRBJ1-2	TRBV9	TRBD1	ASSLGGYGNYGYT
TRBJ1-5	TRBV4-1	-	ASSQGALSPNQPQH
TRBJ1-2	TRBV7-9	-	ASPWGNYGYT
TRBJ2-7	TRBV11-3	TRBD1	ASSRDRGLEQY
TRBJ1-5	TRBV27	-	ASSGDTLSNQPQH
TRBJ1-3	TRBV28	TRBD1	ASSSVSGQGGNTIY
TRBJ1-3	TRBV9	-	ASQDSSGNTIY
TRBJ2-3	TRBV5-1	-	ASSLRQVPDTQY
TRBJ1-1	TRBV2	TRBD1	ASSVTGVNPNTEAF
TRBJ2-7	TRBV28	TRBD1	ASRPGQGYEQY
TRBJ1-5	TRBV7-9	-	ASSLAFSNQPQH
TRBJ1-6	TRBV28	-	ASSSPRPGNNSPLH
TRBJ2-1	TRBV6-5	TRBD1	ASKTGPALDNEQF
TRBJ1-1	TRBV10-3	TRBD1	AITGTGATEAF
TRBJ1-4	TRBV4-2	-	ASSQPPPYEKLF